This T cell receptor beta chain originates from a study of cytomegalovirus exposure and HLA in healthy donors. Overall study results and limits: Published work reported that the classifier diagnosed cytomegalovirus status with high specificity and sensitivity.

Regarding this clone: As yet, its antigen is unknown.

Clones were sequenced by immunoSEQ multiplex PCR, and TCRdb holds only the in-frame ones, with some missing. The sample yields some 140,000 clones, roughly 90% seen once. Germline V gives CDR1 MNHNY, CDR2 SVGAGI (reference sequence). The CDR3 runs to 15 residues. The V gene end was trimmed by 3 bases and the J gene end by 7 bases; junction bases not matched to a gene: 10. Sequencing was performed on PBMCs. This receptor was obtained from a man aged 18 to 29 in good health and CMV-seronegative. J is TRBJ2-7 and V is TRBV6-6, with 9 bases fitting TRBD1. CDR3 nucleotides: TGTGCCAGCAGTTATAAAGGACAGGGGCGTGATGAGCAGTACTTC. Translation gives CASSYKGQGRDEQYF.